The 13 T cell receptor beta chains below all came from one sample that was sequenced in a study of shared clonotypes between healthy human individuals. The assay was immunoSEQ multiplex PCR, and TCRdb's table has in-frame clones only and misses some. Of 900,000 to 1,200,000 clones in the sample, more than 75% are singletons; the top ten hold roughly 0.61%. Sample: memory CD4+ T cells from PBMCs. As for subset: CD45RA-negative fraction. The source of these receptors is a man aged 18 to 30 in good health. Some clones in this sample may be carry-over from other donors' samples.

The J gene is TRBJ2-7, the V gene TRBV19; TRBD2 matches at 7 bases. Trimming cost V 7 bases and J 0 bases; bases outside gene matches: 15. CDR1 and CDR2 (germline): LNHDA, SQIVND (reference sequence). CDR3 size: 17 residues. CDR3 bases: TGTGCCAGTACGGCTAGCGGAGGGCCCTTTTCCTCCTACGAGCAGTACTTC. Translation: CASTASGGPFSSYEQYF.

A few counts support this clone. The CDR3 here is CATSRDTGDGYTF. DNA for the CDR3: TGTGCCACCAGCAGAGATACGGGGGACGGCTACACCTTC. The chain employs TRBV15 and TRBJ1-2; possible D gene TRBD1, 5 bases. Trimming cost V 0 bases and J 8 bases, with 10 bases left between them. Germline-derived CDR1 and CDR2 are LNHNV and YYDKDF (reference sequence). The CDR3 sequence is 13 residues long.

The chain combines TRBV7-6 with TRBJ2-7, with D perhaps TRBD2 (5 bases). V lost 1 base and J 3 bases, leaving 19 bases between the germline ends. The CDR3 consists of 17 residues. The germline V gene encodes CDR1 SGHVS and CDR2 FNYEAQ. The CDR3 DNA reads TGTGCCAGCAGCTTAGGGGCTAGCAGGATGGTGGTCTACGAGCAGTACTTC. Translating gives CASSLGASRMVVYEQYF.

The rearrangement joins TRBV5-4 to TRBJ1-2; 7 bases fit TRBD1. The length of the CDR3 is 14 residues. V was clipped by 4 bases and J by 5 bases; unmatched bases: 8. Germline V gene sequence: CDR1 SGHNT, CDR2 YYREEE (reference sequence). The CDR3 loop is CASSLAGTAYGYTF. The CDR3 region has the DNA TGTGCCAGCAGCCTAGCCGGGACAGCTTATGGCTACACCTTC.

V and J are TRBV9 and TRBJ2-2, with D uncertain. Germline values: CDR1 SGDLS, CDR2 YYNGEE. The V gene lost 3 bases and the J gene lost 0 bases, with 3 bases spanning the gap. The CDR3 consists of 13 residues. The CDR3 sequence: CASSDPNTGELFF. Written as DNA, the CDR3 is TGTGCCAGCAGCGACCCGAACACCGGGGAGCTGTTTTTT.

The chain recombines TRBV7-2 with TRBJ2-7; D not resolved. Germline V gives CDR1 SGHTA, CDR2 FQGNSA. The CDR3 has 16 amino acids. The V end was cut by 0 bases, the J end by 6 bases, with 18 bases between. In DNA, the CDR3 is TGTGCCAGCAGCTTAGCTGGCGACCCAAAGGGCTTCGAGCAGTACTTC. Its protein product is CASSLAGDPKGFEQYF.

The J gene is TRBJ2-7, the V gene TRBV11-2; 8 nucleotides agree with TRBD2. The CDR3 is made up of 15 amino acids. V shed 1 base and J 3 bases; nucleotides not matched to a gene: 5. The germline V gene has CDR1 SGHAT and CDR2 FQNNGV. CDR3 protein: CASSLGLSGNYEQYF. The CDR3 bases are TGTGCCAGCAGCTTAGGTCTTAGCGGGAACTACGAGCAGTACTTC.

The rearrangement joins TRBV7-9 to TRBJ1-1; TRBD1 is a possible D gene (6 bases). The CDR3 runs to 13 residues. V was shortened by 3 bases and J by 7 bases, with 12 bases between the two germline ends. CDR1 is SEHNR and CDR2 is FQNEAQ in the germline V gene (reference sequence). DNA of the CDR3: TGTGCCAGCAGCTTTACCACACAGGGTGAAGCTTTCTTT. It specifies CASSFTTQGEAFF. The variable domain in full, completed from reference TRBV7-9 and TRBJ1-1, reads DTGVSQNPRHKITKRGQNVTFRCDPISEHNRLYWYRQTLGQGPEFLTYFQNEAQLEKSRLLSDRFSAERPKGSFSTLEIQRTEQGDSAMYLCASSFTTQGEAFFGQGTRLTVV.

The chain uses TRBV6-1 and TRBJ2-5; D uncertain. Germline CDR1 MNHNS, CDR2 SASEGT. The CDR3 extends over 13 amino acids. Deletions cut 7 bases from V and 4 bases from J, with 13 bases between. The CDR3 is CASTTPGRETQYF. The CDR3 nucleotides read TGTGCCAGCACCACCCCGGGCCGAGAGACCCAGTACTTC.

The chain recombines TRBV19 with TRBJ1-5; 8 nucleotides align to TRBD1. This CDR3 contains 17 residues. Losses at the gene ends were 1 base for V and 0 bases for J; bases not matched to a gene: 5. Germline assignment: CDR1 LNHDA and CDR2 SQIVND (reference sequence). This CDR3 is CASSIVQGANSNQPQHF. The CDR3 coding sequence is TGTGCCAGTAGTATAGTTCAGGGGGCTAATAGCAATCAGCCCCAGCATTTT.

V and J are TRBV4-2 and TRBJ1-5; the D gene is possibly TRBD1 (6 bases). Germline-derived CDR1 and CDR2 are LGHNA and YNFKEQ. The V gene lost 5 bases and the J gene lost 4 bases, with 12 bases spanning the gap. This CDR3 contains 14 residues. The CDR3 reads CASSLQGTNQPQHF. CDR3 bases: TGTGCCAGCAGCTTGCAGGGGACAAATCAGCCCCAGCATTTT.

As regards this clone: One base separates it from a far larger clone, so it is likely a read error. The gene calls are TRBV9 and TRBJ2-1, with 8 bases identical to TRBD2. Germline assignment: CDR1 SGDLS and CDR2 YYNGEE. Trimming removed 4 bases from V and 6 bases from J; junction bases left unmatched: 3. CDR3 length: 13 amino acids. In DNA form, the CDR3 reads TGTGCCAGCAGCACGGGACTAGGCAATGAGCAGTTCTTC. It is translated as CASSTGLGNEQFF. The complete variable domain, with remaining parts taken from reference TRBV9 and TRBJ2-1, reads DSGVTQTPKHLITATGQRVTLRCSPRSGDLSVYWYQQSLDQGLQFLIQYYNGEERAKGNILERFSAQQFPDLHSELNLSSLELGDSALYFCASSTGLGNEQFFGPGTRLTVL.

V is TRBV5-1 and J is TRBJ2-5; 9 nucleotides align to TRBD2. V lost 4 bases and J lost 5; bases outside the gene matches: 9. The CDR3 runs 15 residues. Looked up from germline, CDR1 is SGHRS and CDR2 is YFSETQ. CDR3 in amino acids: CASSPVTSGFETQYF. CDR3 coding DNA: TGCGCCAGCAGCCCGGTGACTAGCGGTTTCGAGACCCAGTACTTC.